Each of the 23 T cell receptor beta chains below was sequenced from the same sample in a study of cytotoxic CD8 clonotypes in ibrutinib-treated CLL. The repertoire was sequenced with immunoSEQ multiplex PCR; TCRdb's copy has only in-frame clones and lacks some. Altogether 57,000 or so clones are present, approximately 54% being singletons, with the ten largest covering 20% to 30%. Sample: PBMCs, taken at disease progression, from a patient treated with ibrutinib. The origin of the receptors is a human donor with chronic lymphocytic leukemia.

This clone was seen only a few times. The V and J genes are TRBV28 and TRBJ1-5; D is ambiguous. The germline V gene encodes CDR1 MDHEN and CDR2 SYDVKM. The CDR3 extends over 13 amino acids. V was cut by 5 bases and J by 4 bases, with 9 bases left in between. CDR3 loop: CASSDNDNQPQHF. The CDR3 nucleotides read TGTGCCAGCAGTGATAACGATAATCAGCCCCAGCATTTT.

The CDR3 nucleotides read TGTGCCAGCAGCGTGTATCAGGGGGTCGGCTACACCTTC. This gives the protein CASSVYQGVGYTF. The rearrangement links TRBV9 to TRBJ1-2; 7 nucleotides agree with TRBD1. Germline loops: CDR1 SGDLS, CDR2 YYNGEE. Losses at the gene ends were 2 bases for V and 8 bases for J; bases not matched to a gene: 6. The CDR3 length is 13 residues.

J is TRBJ2-1 and V is TRBV30, with 9 bases aligning to TRBD2. With V trimmed by 6 bases and J by 15 bases, 18 bases remained unmatched. Germline V gene lookup returns CDR1 GTSNPN and CDR2 SVGIG (reference sequence). The length of the CDR3 is 14 residues. CDR3 DNA: TGTGCCTGCCGAAGGGGCGGGGGGGCCATAGGCCTGTTCTTC. Protein product: CACRRGGGAIGLFF. The whole variable domain, filled in from reference TRBV30 and TRBJ2-1, reads SQTIHQWPATLVQPVGSPLSLECTVEGTSNPNLYWYRQAAGRGLQLLFYSVGIGQISSEVPQNLSASRPQDRQFILSSKKLLLSDSGFYLCACRRGGGAIGLFFGPGTRLTVL.

The chain recombines TRBV27 with TRBJ2-1, with 10 bases aligning to TRBD2. CDR1 MNHEY and CDR2 SMNVEV come from the germline V gene (reference sequence). The CDR3 sequence is 15 residues long. V shed 0 bases, J shed 16 bases, and the junction held 12 bases outside the gene matches. CDR3 in DNA: TGTGCCAGCAGTTTATCGTTCGGGTTAGCGGGAGGCTTTTTCTTC. Translated, it gives CASSLSFGLAGGFFF.

This clone turned up a few times. The genes are TRBV7-2 and TRBJ2-1, with TRBD2 identical over 9 bases. Germline CDR1 SGHTA, CDR2 FQGNSA. Losses at the gene ends were 6 bases for V and 8 bases for J; bases not matched to a gene: 5. CDR3 size: 13 residues. Written as DNA, the CDR3 is TGTGCCAGCAGACTCGGCGGGGGGGATGAGCAGTTCTTC. This encodes CASRLGGGDEQFF.

V gene TRBV4-3 combines with J gene TRBJ2-3, with 13 nucleotides matching TRBD2. The J segment lost 0 bases and the V segment lost 3 bases, leaving 6 bases of the junction unmatched. This CDR3 is 18 amino acids long. The germline gives CDR1 LGHNA, CDR2 YSLEER. The CDR3 here is CASSHLGTSGISTDTQYF. Here the CDR3 DNA reads TGCGCCAGCAGCCACCTCGGGACTAGCGGGATTAGCACAGATACGCAGTATTTT.

This clone was counted between two and nine times. The chain combines TRBV28 with TRBJ1-2, with D hard to call. This CDR3 is built from 13 residues. Trimming took off 10 bases at V and 5 bases at J, with 17 bases between the two ends. Germline CDR1 and CDR2: MDHEN and SYDVKM. CDR3 protein: CATLILGKYGYTF. The DNA of the CDR3 is TGTGCCACCCTGATATTAGGAAAATATGGCTACACCTTC.

The chain joins TRBV4-2 to TRBJ2-3; no definite D call. The CDR3 extends over 15 amino acids. Trimming took off 1 base at V and 0 bases at J, with 8 bases between the two ends. Germline assignment: CDR1 LGHNA and CDR2 YNFKEQ. CDR3 in DNA: TGTGCCAGCAGCCAAGGGGCGCCTAGCACAGATACGCAGTATTTT. Translation gives CASSQGAPSTDTQYF.

The chain is built from TRBV25-1 and TRBJ2-3; TRBD1 might be the D (5 bases). Trimming stripped 4 bases from V and 0 bases from J, with 11 bases between. The CDR3 is 15 residues long. Germline V lookup: CDR1 MGHDK, CDR2 SYGVNS. The CDR3: CASSAHRISTDTQYF. CDR3 DNA sequence: TGTGCCAGCAGTGCTCACAGGATTAGCACAGATACGCAGTATTTT.

A word on this clone: This sample includes further DNA sequences coding for the same CDR3. The rearrangement joins TRBV5-1 to TRBJ2-5; D perhaps matches TRBD2 (6 bases). Trimming removed 0 bases from V and 2 bases from J, with 11 bases in between. CDR1 SGHRS and CDR2 YFSETQ come from the germline V gene. CDR3 length equals 15 residues. CDR3 coding DNA: TGCGCCAGCAGCTTGGGCCGGGGGAGACAAGAGACCCAGTACTTC. This translates into CASSLGRGRQETQYF.

Only a few counts were recorded for this clone. Here the CDR3 reads CASRGFYGYTF. The CDR3 nucleotides are TGTGCCAGCAGGGGCTTCTATGGCTACACCTTC. The chain uses TRBV28 and TRBJ1-2; no reliable D call. Germline V gene data show CDR1 as MDHEN and CDR2 as SYDVKM. With 6 bases removed from V and 4 bases from J, the gap between germline ends came to 6 bases. The CDR3 is made up of 11 amino acids.

J is TRBJ2-3 and V is TRBV11-3, with unresolved D. The V and J ends lost 2 bases and 6 bases respectively, with 6 bases between them. Germline V lookup: CDR1 SGHNT, CDR2 YENEEA. This CDR3 contains 12 residues. CDR3 nucleotide sequence: TGTGCCAGCAGCTTATTAGGCGATACGCAGTATTTT. Amino acid sequence: CASSLLGDTQYF.

The chain links TRBV28 to TRBJ1-2; 9 bases agree with TRBD1. Looked up from germline, CDR1 is MDHEN and CDR2 is SYDVKM. V dropped 6 bases and J dropped 8; count of bases not matched to a gene: 16. The CDR3 runs to 16 residues. For the CDR3, the DNA is TGTGCCAGCAGGCCCGGGACAGGGTTCAGATACCTGGGCTACACCTTC. Its translation: CASRPGTGFRYLGYTF.

The chain employs TRBV19 and TRBJ2-3, with D perhaps TRBD1 or TRBD2 (5 bases each). The length of the CDR3 is 16 residues. Per the germline V gene, CDR1 is LNHDA and CDR2 is SQIVND (reference sequence). V lost 3 bases, J lost 0 bases, and 13 bases lay in between. CDR3 loop: CASSMERGLSTDTQYF. CDR3 nucleotides: TGTGCCAGTAGTATGGAGAGGGGTCTAAGCACAGATACGCAGTATTTT.

Only a few counts were recorded for this clone. This chain connects TRBV5-4 to TRBJ2-7; D is perhaps TRBD2 (7 bases). Trimming shortened V by 3 bases and J by 7 bases, and 20 bases separated the two germline ends. Germline CDR1 is SGHNT and CDR2 is YYREEE (reference sequence). CDR3 length equals 15 residues. Here the CDR3 DNA reads TGTGCCAGCAGCTCGTCACTAGCGTCGGGGGCAGAGCAGTACTTC. It yields the protein CASSSSLASGAEQYF.

This CDR3 is CASSLVDSNQPQHF. The CDR3 nucleotides are TGTGCCAGCAGCTTAGTTGATAGCAATCAGCCCCAGCATTTT. This chain connects TRBV7-8 to TRBJ1-5; D not resolved. Germline-derived CDR1 and CDR2 are SGHVS and FQNEAQ. Trimming took 1 base from V and 0 from J, leaving 4 bases between them. The CDR3 is 14 residues long.

The chain carries TRBV20-1 and TRBJ2-7; 8 bases line up with TRBD1. From germline, CDR1 is DFQATT and CDR2 SNEGSKA (reference sequence). J gave up 10 bases and V 5 bases, and 1 base lay outside the gene matches. This CDR3 comprises 9 residues. The CDR3 DNA follows: TGCAGTGCTGGACAGGGACAGTACTTC. This encodes CSAGQGQYF.

J is TRBJ1-2 and V is TRBV28; no clear D. The CDR3 is 14 residues long. Trimming removed 5 bases at V and 4 bases at J, with 14 bases between. Germline V gene sequence: CDR1 MDHEN, CDR2 SYDVKM. The CDR3 spells CASSRPRNSYGYTF. Here the CDR3 DNA reads TGTGCCAGCAGTAGGCCCCGAAATAGCTATGGCTACACCTTC.

The chain joins TRBV5-1 to TRBJ2-1; 16 bases match TRBD2. The germline gives CDR1 SGHRS, CDR2 YFSETQ. The CDR3 extends over 16 amino acids. With 4 bases clipped from V and 10 bases from J, the junction kept 8 bases outside the gene matches. DNA for the CDR3: TGCGCCAGCAGCCCGGGGACTAGCGGGAGGGCCGGGGAGCAGTTCTTC. Amino acids: CASSPGTSGRAGEQFF.

This clone is a singleton in its sample. The rearrangement links TRBV6-5 to TRBJ1-2, with 8 positions matching TRBD1. Trimming took 1 base from V and 8 from J; bases not matched to a gene: 12. This CDR3 has 16 amino acids. In germline, CDR1 is MNHEY, CDR2 SVGAGI. Here the CDR3 reads CASSYYTVRDRWGYTF. CDR3 nucleotides: TGTGCCAGCAGTTACTACACGGTCCGGGACAGGTGGGGCTACACCTTC.

The rearrangement links TRBV7-9 to TRBJ2-7, with D perhaps TRBD2 (5 bases). Germline CDR1 is SEHNR and CDR2 is FQNEAQ (reference sequence). The CDR3 runs to 12 residues. V lost 4 bases and J 5 bases, leaving 9 bases between the germline ends. This chain's CDR3 is CASSSSTHEQYF. The CDR3 DNA reads TGTGCCAGCAGCTCTAGCACCCACGAGCAGTACTTC.

DNA of the CDR3: TGTGCCAGCAGTTTAAGTGGGCTCAAAAACATTCAGTACTTC. Its translation is CASSLSGLKNIQYF. V is TRBV6-5 and J is TRBJ2-4, with D unresolved. Trimming took off 4 bases at V and 3 bases at J, with 10 bases between the two ends. Germline V gives CDR1 MNHEY, CDR2 SVGAGI. The CDR3 spans 14 residues.

CDR3 nucleotide sequence: TGTGCCAGCAGTTTAAGGACTAGCGGGAACTACGAGCAGTACTTC. It translates to CASSLRTSGNYEQYF. The chain couples TRBV27 to TRBJ2-7; 12 nucleotides line up with TRBD2. In germline, CDR1 is MNHEY, CDR2 SMNVEV (reference sequence). V shed 2 bases and J 3 bases; nucleotides not matched to a gene: 2. The CDR3 has 15 amino acids.